The 11 T cell receptor beta chains below all came from one sample that was sequenced in a study of T-cell reconstitution after alpha-beta-depleted transplantation in children. As it was prepared, the TCRbeta library received unique molecular identifiers. One entry per CDR3 protein, called by TCRdb with MiXCR from the PCR reads. The sample contains around 800,000 distinct CDR3 sequences, 15% to 20% of which appear only once. Sequences were derived from PBMCs, mostly from graft donor cells, sampled 360 days after TCRalphabeta/CD19-depleted stem cell transplant. The receptor set was obtained from a male patient aged 10 to 17 who had a stem cell transplant for acute lymphoblastic leukemia, so the T cells may come from the graft donor.

This rearrangement joins TRBV6-5 to TRBJ2-5, with TRBD2 matching over 9 bases. In germline, CDR1 is MNHEY, CDR2 SVGAGI. The CDR3 totals 16 residues. V gave up 4 bases and J gave up 4 bases; unmatched junction bases: 10. The CDR3 loop reads CASSFVSGSGVETQYF. The CDR3 DNA follows: TGTGCCAGCAGTTTCGTTAGCGGGAGTGGGGTAGAGACCCAGTACTTC.

V usage is TRBV5-1 and J usage is TRBJ2-5; no definite D call. The V gene lost 1 base and the J gene lost 4 bases, with 14 bases spanning the gap. Germline CDR1 and CDR2: SGHRS and YFSETQ. The CDR3 consists of 15 residues. CDR3 region: CASSLMGSVGETQYF. CDR3 nucleotide sequence: TGCGCCAGCAGCTTGATGGGCAGCGTGGGAGAGACCCAGTACTTC.

The J gene is TRBJ2-3, the V gene TRBV12-3 or TRBV12-4, with 8 bases matching TRBD2. The CDR3 is made up of 16 amino acids. J was trimmed by 0 bases and V by 3 bases; bases with no gene match: 5. CDR3 sequence reads: CASSFSSGTSTDTQYF. The DNA of the CDR3 is TGTGCCAGCAGTTTTAGTAGCGGGACAAGCACAGATACGCAGTATTTT.

This clonotype was counted between two and nine times. V is TRBV15 and J is TRBJ2-1; D is perhaps TRBD1 (5 bases). From germline, CDR1 is LNHNV and CDR2 YYDKDF (reference sequence). This CDR3 is built from 16 residues. V was clipped by 1 base and J by 4 bases, with 14 bases between them. The CDR3 nucleotides read TGTGCCACCAGCAGAGTCCCTTCAACAGGTTACAATGAGCAGTTCTTC. Protein sequence: CATSRVPSTGYNEQFF.

For this clonotype: It is likely a read error, because the conserved phenylalanine at the end of the CDR3 is missing. V usage is TRBV12-3 or TRBV12-4 and J usage is TRBJ1-5; D might be TRBD1 (5 bases). This CDR3 is 17 amino acids long. Trimming took 7 bases from V and 1 from J, leaving 20 bases between them. The CDR3 region is CASTLGRAGLSNQPQHS. The CDR3, as DNA: TGTGCCAGCACCCTAGGGAGGGCAGGGCTAAGCAATCAGCCCCAGCATTCT.

This clonotype has a handful of counts. The chain combines TRBV4-1 with TRBJ2-1; 8 nucleotides match TRBD2. Per germline, CDR1 MGHRA and CDR2 YSYEKL. The CDR3 is made up of 16 amino acids. Unmatched junction bases numbered 9, after V lost 6 bases and J lost 2 bases. CDR3 sequence reads: CASRPKLAVTYNEQFF. In DNA form, the CDR3 reads TGCGCCAGCAGACCTAAACTAGCGGTCACCTACAATGAGCAGTTCTTC.

The chain recombines TRBV7-4 with TRBJ2-7, with 10 nucleotides matching TRBD1. Germline CDR1 SGHVT, CDR2 SQSDAQ. Germline trimming cut 5 bases from V and 2 bases from J; bases unmatched to any gene: 9. There are 16 residues in the CDR3. The CDR3 DNA is TGTGCCAGCAGCCCTACTGGCGACAGGGGGCCCTACGAGCAGTACTTC. It is translated as CASSPTGDRGPYEQYF. Variable domain in full (rest from reference TRBV7-4 and TRBJ2-7): GAGVSQSPRYKVAKRGRDVALRCDSISGHVTLYWYRQTLGQGSEVLTYSQSDAQRDKSGRPSGRFSAERPERSVSTLKIQRTEQGDSAVYLCASSPTGDRGPYEQYFGPGTRLTVT.

This clonotype was picked up a small number of times. This chain links TRBV15 with TRBJ2-2; 12 nucleotides agree with TRBD1. V lost 2 bases, J lost 6 bases, and 16 bases stayed unmatched. This CDR3 is 20 amino acids long. From germline, CDR1 is LNHNV and CDR2 YYDKDF (reference sequence). CDR3 DNA sequence: TGTGCCACCAGCAGAACCCTAGGGGGACAGGGGGCGACCGGGTCCGGGGAGCTGTTTTTT. Its protein product is CATSRTLGGQGATGSGELFF. The full variable domain, in which reference TRBV15 and TRBJ2-2 provide the parts outside the CDR3, is DAMVIQNPRYQVTQFGKPVTLSCSQTLNHNVMYWYQQKSSQAPKLLFHYYDKDFNNEADTPDNFQSRRPNTSFCFLDIRSPGLGDTAMYLCATSRTLGGQGATGSGELFFGEGSRLTVL.

This rearrangement joins TRBV9 to TRBJ2-1, with TRBD2 as a possible D gene (5 bases). This CDR3 is 16 amino acids long. Trimming shortened V by 3 bases and J by 0 bases, and 13 bases separated the two germline ends. Germline loops: CDR1 SGDLS, CDR2 YYNGEE. The CDR3 loop reads CASSAEFRGSYNEQFF. The DNA for the CDR3 is TGTGCCAGCAGCGCAGAATTTCGGGGCTCCTACAATGAGCAGTTCTTC.

This rearrangement joins TRBV5-1 to TRBJ1-2; D gene ambiguous. The V gene's germline CDR1 is SGHRS and CDR2 YFSETQ. Trimming shortened V by 4 bases and J by 5 bases, and 15 bases separated the two germline ends. The CDR3 has 14 residues. This CDR3 is CASSRSVGDYGYTF. The CDR3 DNA reads as TGCGCCAGCAGCCGGTCTGTCGGGGATTATGGCTACACCTTC.

The chain employs TRBV5-1 and TRBJ2-7; no clear D gene. V was trimmed by 1 base and J by 5 bases, leaving 7 bases between them. The CDR3 is made up of 12 amino acids. Germline V lookup: CDR1 SGHRS, CDR2 YFSETQ. CDR3 in DNA: TGCGCCAGCAGCTTGTCCCAGGACGAGCAGTACTTC. This gives the protein CASSLSQDEQYF.